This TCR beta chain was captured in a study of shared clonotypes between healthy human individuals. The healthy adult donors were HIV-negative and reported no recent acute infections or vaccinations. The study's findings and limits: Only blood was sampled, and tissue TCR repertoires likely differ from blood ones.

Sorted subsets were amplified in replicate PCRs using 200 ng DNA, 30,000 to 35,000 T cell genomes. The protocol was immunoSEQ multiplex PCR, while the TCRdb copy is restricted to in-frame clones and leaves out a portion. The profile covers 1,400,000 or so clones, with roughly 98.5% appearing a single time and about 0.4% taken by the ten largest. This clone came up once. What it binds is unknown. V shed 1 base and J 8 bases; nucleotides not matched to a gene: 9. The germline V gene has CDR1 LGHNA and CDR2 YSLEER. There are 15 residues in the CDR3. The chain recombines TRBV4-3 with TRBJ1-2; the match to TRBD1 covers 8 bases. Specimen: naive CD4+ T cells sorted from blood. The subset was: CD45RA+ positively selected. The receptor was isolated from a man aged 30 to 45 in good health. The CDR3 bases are TGCGCCAGCAGCCAAGCCGCCGGGACAGGTGGAGGCTACACCTTC. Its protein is CASSQAAGTGGGYTF.